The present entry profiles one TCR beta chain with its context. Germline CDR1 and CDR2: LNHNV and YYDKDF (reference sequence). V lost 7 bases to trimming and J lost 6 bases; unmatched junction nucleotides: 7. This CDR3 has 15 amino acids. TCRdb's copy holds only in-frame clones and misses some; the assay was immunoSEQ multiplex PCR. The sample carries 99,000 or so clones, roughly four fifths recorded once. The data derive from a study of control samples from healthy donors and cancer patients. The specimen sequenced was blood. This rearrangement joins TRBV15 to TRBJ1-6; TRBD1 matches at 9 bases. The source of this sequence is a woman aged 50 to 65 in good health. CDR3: CATTWDRVGNSPLHF. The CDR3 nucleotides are TGTGCCACCACCTGGGACAGGGTGGGTAATTCACCCCTCCACTTT. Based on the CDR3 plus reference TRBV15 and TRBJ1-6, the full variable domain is DAMVIQNPRYQVTQFGKPVTLSCSQTLNHNVMYWYQQKSSQAPKLLFHYYDKDFNNEADTPDNFQSRRPNTSFCFLDIRSPGLGDTAMYLCATTWDRVGNSPLHFGNGTRLTVT.